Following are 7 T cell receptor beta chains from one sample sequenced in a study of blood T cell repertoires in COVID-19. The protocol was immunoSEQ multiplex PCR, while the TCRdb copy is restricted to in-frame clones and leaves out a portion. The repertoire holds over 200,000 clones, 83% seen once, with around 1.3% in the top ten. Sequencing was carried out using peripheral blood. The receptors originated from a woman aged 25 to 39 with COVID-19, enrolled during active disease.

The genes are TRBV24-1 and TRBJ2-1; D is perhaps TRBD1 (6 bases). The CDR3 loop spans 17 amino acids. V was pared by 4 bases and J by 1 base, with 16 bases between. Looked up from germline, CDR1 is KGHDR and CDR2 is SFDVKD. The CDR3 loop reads CATSDRRQGRSYNEQFF. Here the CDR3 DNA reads TGTGCCACCAGTGACAGACGTCAGGGGCGTTCCTACAATGAGCAGTTCTTC.

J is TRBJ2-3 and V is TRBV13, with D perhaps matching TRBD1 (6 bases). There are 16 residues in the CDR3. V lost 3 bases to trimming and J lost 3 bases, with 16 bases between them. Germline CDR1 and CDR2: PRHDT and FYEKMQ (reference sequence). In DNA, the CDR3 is TGTGCCAGCAGCTTTTTGGGGGCGCAGAGGACAGATACGCAGTATTTT. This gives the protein CASSFLGAQRTDTQYF.

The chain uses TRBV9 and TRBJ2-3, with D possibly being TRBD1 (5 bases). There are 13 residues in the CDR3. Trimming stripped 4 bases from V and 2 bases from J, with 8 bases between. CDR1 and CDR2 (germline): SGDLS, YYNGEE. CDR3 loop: CASSQTATDTQYF. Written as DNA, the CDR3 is TGTGCCAGCAGCCAGACAGCCACAGATACGCAGTATTTT.

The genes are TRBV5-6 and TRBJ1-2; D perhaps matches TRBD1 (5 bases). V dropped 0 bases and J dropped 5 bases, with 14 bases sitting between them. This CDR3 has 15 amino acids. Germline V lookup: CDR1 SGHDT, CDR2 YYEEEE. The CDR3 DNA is TGTGCCAGCAGCTTGGAAAGCGGGGGGACGTATGGCTACACCTTC. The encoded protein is CASSLESGGTYGYTF.

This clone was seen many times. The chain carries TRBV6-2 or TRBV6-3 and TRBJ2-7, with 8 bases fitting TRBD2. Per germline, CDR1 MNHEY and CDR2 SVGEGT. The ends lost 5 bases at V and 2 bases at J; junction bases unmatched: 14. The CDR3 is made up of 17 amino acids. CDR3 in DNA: TGTGCCAGCAGTCACCTACTAGCGGCCCTAAAGGCCTACGAGCAGTACTTC. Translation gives CASSHLLAALKAYEQYF.

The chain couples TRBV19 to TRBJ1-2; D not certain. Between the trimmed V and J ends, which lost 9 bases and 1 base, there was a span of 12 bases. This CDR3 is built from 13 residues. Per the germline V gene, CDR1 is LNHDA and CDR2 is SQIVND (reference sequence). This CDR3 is CASRGPHNYGYTF. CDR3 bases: TGTGCCAGCCGCGGGCCGCATAACTATGGCTACACCTTC.

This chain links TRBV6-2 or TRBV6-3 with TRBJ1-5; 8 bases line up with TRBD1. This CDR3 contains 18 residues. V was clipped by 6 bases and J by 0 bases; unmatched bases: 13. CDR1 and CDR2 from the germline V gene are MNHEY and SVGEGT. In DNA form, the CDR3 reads TGTGCCAGCAGCATCCGACAGGGGACTTTATATAGCAATCAGCCCCAGCATTTT. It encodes CASSIRQGTLYSNQPQHF.